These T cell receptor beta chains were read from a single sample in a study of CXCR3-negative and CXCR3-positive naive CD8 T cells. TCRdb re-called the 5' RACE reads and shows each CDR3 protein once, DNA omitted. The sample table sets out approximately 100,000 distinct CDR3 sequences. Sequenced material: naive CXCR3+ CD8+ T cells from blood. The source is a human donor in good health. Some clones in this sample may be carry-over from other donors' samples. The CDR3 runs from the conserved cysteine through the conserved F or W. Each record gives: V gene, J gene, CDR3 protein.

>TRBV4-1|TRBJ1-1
CASSRPDLNTEAFF
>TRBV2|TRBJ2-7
CASSVAAGSLLYYEQYF
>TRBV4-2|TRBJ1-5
CASSLTGVNGQPQHF
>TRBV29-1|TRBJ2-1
CSVVTGSYNEQFF
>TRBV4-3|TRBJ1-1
CANSQDRGVGTEAFF
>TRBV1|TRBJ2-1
CTSSQVRRGPNNEQFF
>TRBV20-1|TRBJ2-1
CSARPILATDYNEQFF
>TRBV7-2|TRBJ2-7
CASSGTQTYEQYF
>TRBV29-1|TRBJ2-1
CSVEPHLTSGSYNEQFF
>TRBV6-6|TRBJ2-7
CASSLNSYEQYF
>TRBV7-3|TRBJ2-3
CASSSTVGAADTQYF
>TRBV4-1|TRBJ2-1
CASSQGGTSGLYNEQFF
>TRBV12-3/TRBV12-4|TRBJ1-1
CASSLEGIEAFF
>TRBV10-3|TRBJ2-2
CAILALLLAGAPVGHTGELFF
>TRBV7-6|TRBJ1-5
CASSLADGYSNQPQHF
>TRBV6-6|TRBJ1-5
CASSYSVGDQPQHF
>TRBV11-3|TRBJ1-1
CASSFGGLKNTEAFF
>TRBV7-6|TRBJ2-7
CASSSGIGMDEQYF
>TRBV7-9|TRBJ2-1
CASSLVGLGSSYNEQSF
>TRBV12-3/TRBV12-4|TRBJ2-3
CAGSLGDTQYF
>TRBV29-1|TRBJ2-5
CSAEGSQETQYF
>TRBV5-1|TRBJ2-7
CASSLVATPNYEQYF
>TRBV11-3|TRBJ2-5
CASSDRIQETQYF
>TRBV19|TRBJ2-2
CASSLRQNTGELFF
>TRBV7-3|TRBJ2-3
CASSASGGSTDTQYF
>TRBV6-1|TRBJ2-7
CASSETSYEQYF
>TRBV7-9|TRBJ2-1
CASSPPPTGVGSGEQFF
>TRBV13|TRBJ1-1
CASSLGGVQNTEAFF
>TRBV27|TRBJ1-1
CARKRTGTEAFF
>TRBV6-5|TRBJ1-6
CASSYEGPPNSPLHF
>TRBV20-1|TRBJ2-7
CSASPGYSYEQYF
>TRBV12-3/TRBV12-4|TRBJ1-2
CASSEDRGSDTF
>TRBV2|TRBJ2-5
CASTGRETQYF
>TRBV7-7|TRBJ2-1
CASSRSPPMAGSYNNEQLF
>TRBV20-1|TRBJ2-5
CSATSSGQETQYF
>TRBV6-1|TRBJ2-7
CASSSRGPYEQYF
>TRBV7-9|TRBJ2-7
CASSPPGTGISWEQYF
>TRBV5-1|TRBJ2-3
CASSFGLAKDTQYF
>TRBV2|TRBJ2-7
CASSEYVATYEQYF
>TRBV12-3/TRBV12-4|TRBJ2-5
CASSLGPETQYF
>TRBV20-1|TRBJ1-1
CSAGTGDTRAFF
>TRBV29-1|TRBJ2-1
CSAVSPSRTSGNNEQFF
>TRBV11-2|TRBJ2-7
CASSSTGTDSYEQYF
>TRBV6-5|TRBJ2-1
CASSYSTAGGPNEQFF
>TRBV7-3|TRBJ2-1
CASSLIRGGAEQFF
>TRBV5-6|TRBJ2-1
CASSLALAGGIEYEQFF
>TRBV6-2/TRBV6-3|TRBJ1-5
CASMGLHSGPQHF
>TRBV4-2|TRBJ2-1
CASSPEFSSYNEQFF